One and the same sample provided the 29 T cell receptor beta chains below, sequenced in a study of T cell responses to AZD1222 COVID-19 vaccine. Sequencing was performed with immunoSEQ multiplex PCR; in TCRdb, only in-frame clones are kept and a portion is missing. The repertoire consists of 250,000 to 300,000 clones, with approximately 94% occurring once and the leading ten covering 0.55%. Here the sequenced sample was peripheral blood, taken 28 days after the second AZD1222 dose. These receptor sequences come from an adult who received the AZD1222 COVID-19 vaccine.

This chain's CDR3 is CASSVEERTNTGELFF. The CDR3 DNA reads TGTGCCAGCAGTGTTGAGGAACGGACGAACACCGGGGAGCTGTTTTTT. The chain has TRBV2 and TRBJ2-2; D is ambiguous. CDR3 length: 16 residues. Germline CDR1 SNHLY, CDR2 FYNNEI. V was clipped by 4 bases and J by 0 bases, with 12 bases between them.

The chain uses TRBV28 and TRBJ1-3; D ambiguous. Per the germline V gene, CDR1 is MDHEN and CDR2 is SYDVKM. V shed 5 bases and J shed 5 bases, with 16 bases lying between them. The CDR3 has 15 amino acids. The CDR3 is CASSIVPEGRNTIYF. CDR3 sequence (DNA): TGTGCCAGCAGTATTGTCCCCGAAGGCAGAAACACCATATATTTT.

V gene TRBV7-9 combines with J gene TRBJ2-7; 11 nucleotides align to TRBD1. Germline V lookup: CDR1 SEHNR, CDR2 FQNEAQ (reference sequence). There are 14 residues in the CDR3. The trim removed 5 bases at V and 3 bases at J, leaving 3 bases unmatched. The CDR3 region has the DNA TGTGCCAGCAGCGTGGGACAGGGGGGCTACGAGCAGTACTTC. As protein: CASSVGQGGYEQYF. The full variable domain, in which reference TRBV7-9 and TRBJ2-7 provide the parts outside the CDR3, is DTGVSQNPRHKITKRGQNVTFRCDPISEHNRLYWYRQTLGQGPEFLTYFQNEAQLEKSRLLSDRFSAERPKGSFSTLEIQRTEQGDSAMYLCASSVGQGGYEQYFGPGTRLTVT.

The CDR3 region has the DNA TGTGCCAGCAATAGCGGGGTAGTCGGCACAGATACGCAGTATTTT. Translated: CASNSGVVGTDTQYF. The rearrangement links TRBV6-5 to TRBJ2-3, with TRBD2 matching 8 bases. CDR3 length: 15 residues. Germline CDR1 and CDR2: MNHEY and SVGAGI. The V segment lost 7 bases and the J segment 1 base; nucleotides outside the gene matches: 7.

This sequence joins TRBV4-1 and TRBJ1-6; TRBD1 matches at 8 bases. V trimming: 2 bases; J trimming: 5 bases; junction bases outside the gene matches: 5. This CDR3 has 16 amino acids. Germline V gene lookup returns CDR1 MGHRA and CDR2 YSYEKL. The CDR3 region has the DNA TGCGCCAGCAGCCAATCGGGGACAGGAAATAATTCACCCCTCCACTTT. Encoded protein: CASSQSGTGNNSPLHF.

The V and J genes are TRBV2 and TRBJ2-5; 10 bases line up with TRBD2. Per the germline V gene, CDR1 is SNHLY and CDR2 is FYNNEI. V shed 4 bases and J 5 bases; nucleotides not matched to a gene: 13. The CDR3 extends over 17 amino acids. In DNA form, the CDR3 reads TGTGCCAGCAGTGGTGGGCTAGCGGGAGACACCAGGGAGACCCAGTACTTC. Its protein is CASSGGLAGDTRETQYF. Variable domain in full (rest from reference TRBV2 and TRBJ2-5): EPEVTQTPSHQVTQMGQEVILRCVPISNHLYFYWYRQILGQKVEFLVSFYNNEISEKSEIFDDQFSVERPDGSNFTLKIRSTKLEDSAMYFCASSGGLAGDTRETQYFGPGTRLLVL.

J is TRBJ1-5 and V is TRBV27; 8 positions agree with TRBD1. Germline CDR1 reads MNHEY; CDR2 reads SMNVEV (reference sequence). The ends lost 0 bases at V and 2 bases at J; junction bases unmatched: 0. The CDR3 runs to 15 residues. The CDR3 region has the DNA TGTGCCAGCAGTTTATCGGACAGGGGCAATCAGCCCCAGCATTTT. Its protein is CASSLSDRGNQPQHF.

V is TRBV9 and J is TRBJ2-1, with D possibly matching TRBD2 (5 bases). Trimming pared 1 base from V and 8 bases from J, leaving 13 bases between. CDR1 is SGDLS, CDR2 YYNGEE, per germline. CDR3 length: 14 amino acids. The DNA of the CDR3 is TGTGCCAGCAGCGTAACCCCCGGGAAGGATGAGCAGTTCTTC. Translating gives CASSVTPGKDEQFF.

The DNA for the CDR3 is TGTGCCAGCAGCTCCAGGACAGGGGGAAACACCATATATTTT. The encoded protein is CASSSRTGGNTIYF. The chain carries TRBV7-2 and TRBJ1-3; the match to TRBD1 covers 8 bases. The CDR3 consists of 14 residues. With 4 bases clipped from V and 4 bases from J, the junction kept 3 bases outside the gene matches. Germline lookup yields CDR1 SGHTA and CDR2 FQGNSA.

V is TRBV5-8 and J is TRBJ1-3; D ambiguous. This CDR3 comprises 15 residues. Germline CDR1 and CDR2: SGHTS and YDEGEE. Trimming removed 2 bases at V and 2 bases at J, with 11 bases between. CDR3 DNA: TGTGCCAGCAGCTTTAAAGACACCACTGGAAACACCATATATTTT. Protein: CASSFKDTTGNTIYF.

This clone was recorded once. V usage is TRBV3-1 (or the pseudogene TRBV3-2) and J usage is TRBJ2-6; either TRBD1 or TRBD2 may fit D (6 bases each). There are 20 residues in the CDR3. Trimming took off 4 bases at V and 0 bases at J, with 22 bases between the two ends. Germline CDR1 LGHDT, CDR2 YNNKEL (reference sequence). This CDR3 reads CASSRGFEGGPLSGANVLTF. The CDR3 DNA sequence: TGTGCCAGCAGCCGGGGGTTTGAGGGGGGCCCCCTCTCTGGGGCCAACGTCCTGACTTTC.

This clone has just one count. J is TRBJ1-5 and V is TRBV7-2; D unresolved. The CDR3 has 13 amino acids. Germline CDR1 and CDR2: SGHTA and FQGNSA. With 4 bases removed from V and 6 bases from J, the gap between germline ends came to 10 bases. The CDR3 region is CASSSVIGQPQHF. The CDR3 nucleotides read TGTGCCAGCAGCTCTGTAATCGGTCAGCCCCAGCATTTT.

The chain combines TRBV2 with TRBJ1-3, with TRBD1 as a possible D gene (6 bases). Germline CDR1 reads SNHLY; CDR2 reads FYNNEI. The CDR3 is 14 amino acids. V lost 5 bases and J 8 bases, leaving 16 bases between the germline ends. The CDR3 region is CASSYVQGGDTIYF. The DNA of the CDR3 is TGTGCCAGCAGTTATGTACAGGGAGGTGACACCATATATTTT.

The V and J genes are TRBV7-9 and TRBJ2-7; D gene ambiguous. The length of the CDR3 is 14 residues. Trimming removed 4 bases at V and 4 bases at J, with 14 bases between. Germline-derived CDR1 and CDR2 are SEHNR and FQNEAQ (reference sequence). The CDR3 coding sequence is TGTGCCAGCAGCTCAGCCTGGGCCTCTTACGAGCAGTACTTC. Translating it yields CASSSAWASYEQYF. The full variable domain, with the rest looked up from reference TRBV7-9 and TRBJ2-7, is DTGVSQNPRHKITKRGQNVTFRCDPISEHNRLYWYRQTLGQGPEFLTYFQNEAQLEKSRLLSDRFSAERPKGSFSTLEIQRTEQGDSAMYLCASSSAWASYEQYFGPGTRLTVT.

The genes are TRBV28 and TRBJ1-1; D may be TRBD1 (6 bases). Trimming removed 5 bases at V and 3 bases at J, with 10 bases between. This CDR3 has 13 amino acids. Germline lookup yields CDR1 MDHEN and CDR2 SYDVKM. The CDR3 spells CASSIRGYTEAFF. In DNA form, the CDR3 reads TGTGCCAGCAGTATCAGGGGTTACACTGAAGCTTTCTTT.

The V and J genes are TRBV11-2 and TRBJ1-1; 8 nucleotides align to TRBD1. Germline CDR1 and CDR2: SGHAT and FQNNGV. With V trimmed by 5 bases and J by 6 bases, 5 bases remained unmatched. This CDR3 contains 13 residues. The chain's CDR3 is CASSPDRGSEAFF. The CDR3 DNA reads as TGTGCCAGCAGCCCAGACAGGGGCTCTGAAGCTTTCTTT.

V and J are TRBV2 and TRBJ1-2, with 8 bases aligning to TRBD1. Germline lookup yields CDR1 SNHLY and CDR2 FYNNEI. There are 14 residues in the CDR3. V was pared by 7 bases and J by 4 bases, with 8 bases of the junction left unmatched. The CDR3 spells CASISGGAGYGYTF. CDR3 nucleotide sequence: TGTGCCAGCATCTCAGGGGGCGCTGGCTATGGCTACACCTTC.

The chain uses TRBV10-3 and TRBJ1-1; D possibly corresponds to TRBD1 (6 bases). The CDR3 is 16 amino acids. V was cut by 3 bases and J by 2 bases, with 16 bases left in between. The germline V gene has CDR1 ENHRY and CDR2 SYGVKD. The CDR3 nucleotides read TGTGCCATCAGTGATGAGAATTACGGGGGCAACACTGAAGCTTTCTTT. Translation gives CAISDENYGGNTEAFF.

Here the CDR3 DNA reads TGCAGCGTGGCAGGGGATAGCAATCAGCCCCAGCATTTT. This sequence encodes CSVAGDSNQPQHF. The genes are TRBV29-1 and TRBJ1-5; TRBD1 is a possible D gene (6 bases). Germline V gives CDR1 SQVTM, CDR2 ANQGSEA. V gave up 6 bases and J gave up 0 bases, with 9 bases separating them. The CDR3 loop spans 13 amino acids.

The chain joins TRBV28 to TRBJ2-2; 12 bases map to TRBD2. V shed 3 bases, J shed 5 bases, and the junction held 1 base outside the gene matches. Germline V gene data show CDR1 as MDHEN and CDR2 as SYDVKM. The CDR3 spans 15 residues. The CDR3 reads CASSFGTSGTGELFF. The CDR3 DNA sequence: TGTGCCAGCAGTTTCGGGACTAGCGGGACCGGGGAGCTGTTTTTT.

This chain connects TRBV18 to TRBJ1-5, with a possible D match to TRBD1 (5 bases). The CDR3 runs 14 residues. Germline CDR1 reads KGHSH; CDR2 reads LQKENI. Trimming removed 6 bases at V and 0 bases at J, with 9 bases between. As DNA, the CDR3 is TGTGCCAGCTCCCGGGACCATAGCAATCAGCCCCAGCATTTT. Its translation is CASSRDHSNQPQHF.

V gene TRBV6-1 combines with J gene TRBJ1-4; D not resolved. Trimming took off 11 bases at V and 8 bases at J, with 18 bases between the two ends. Germline V gene sequence: CDR1 MNHNS, CDR2 SASEGT. This CDR3 spans 13 amino acids. The CDR3 coding sequence is TGTGCCGGGCAAAAGGAGGCGGGAGAAAAACTGTTTTTT. Its translation is CAGQKEAGEKLFF.

The chain links TRBV18 to TRBJ1-5; no clear D. The germline CDR1 and CDR2 sequences are KGHSH and LQKENI. This CDR3 comprises 14 residues. Trimming removed 1 base from V and 11 bases from J, with 15 bases in between. The DNA of the CDR3 is TGTGCCAGCTCACCACAAAACAATTTGGTAGCCCAGCATTTT. This encodes CASSPQNNLVAQHF.

This clone was counted only a few times. The CDR3 region has the DNA TGTGCCAGCGCCGGAGGAGGGGTCTACGAGCAGTACTTC. It translates to CASAGGGVYEQYF. V and J are TRBV28 and TRBJ2-7, with D possibly being TRBD2 (6 bases). Trimming removed 8 bases from V and 3 bases from J, with 14 bases in between. Germline lookup yields CDR1 MDHEN and CDR2 SYDVKM. This CDR3 has 13 amino acids.

J is TRBJ2-7 and V is TRBV19, with TRBD1 matching over 10 bases. Germline CDR1 reads LNHDA; CDR2 reads SQIVND (reference sequence). CDR3 length: 14 residues. Here the CDR3 reads CATSGTGDPYEQYF. The DNA of the CDR3 is TGTGCAACGTCCGGGACAGGGGATCCCTACGAGCAGTACTTC.

The chain combines TRBV28 with TRBJ1-5; D gene ambiguous. Germline V gene data show CDR1 as MDHEN and CDR2 as SYDVKM. The ends were cut back, 4 bases at V and 1 base at J, with 8 bases in the middle. The CDR3 length is 14 residues. CDR3 nucleotide sequence: TGTGCCAGCAGTTCCAGACACAGCAATCAGCCCCAGCATTTT. It translates to CASSSRHSNQPQHF.

This clone occurred a few times. This rearrangement joins TRBV4-1 to TRBJ1-1; maybe TRBD1 (5 bases). CDR1 MGHRA and CDR2 YSYEKL come from the germline V gene. This CDR3 comprises 13 residues. Trimming removed 3 bases from V and 5 bases from J, with 10 bases in between. CDR3 nucleotide sequence: TGCGCCAGCAGCCAGGGTGGGACGACTGAAGCTTTCTTT. It specifies CASSQGGTTEAFF.

This clone showed up just a few times. The gene calls are TRBV28 and TRBJ2-3; maybe TRBD2 (5 bases). CDR1 MDHEN and CDR2 SYDVKM come from the germline V gene. This CDR3 is 12 amino acids long. V lost 8 bases to trimming and J lost 4 bases, with 10 bases between them. The CDR3 protein is CASEGFADTQYF. Here the CDR3 DNA reads TGTGCCAGCGAGGGCTTCGCAGATACGCAGTATTTT.

The chain recombines TRBV5-1 with TRBJ1-6; D is ambiguous. This CDR3 is 15 amino acids long. Germline V gives CDR1 SGHRS, CDR2 YFSETQ. Trimming pared 4 bases from V and 10 bases from J, leaving 18 bases between. CDR3 loop: CASSQLGTFQSPLHF. The DNA for the CDR3 is TGCGCCAGCAGCCAACTTGGTACGTTTCAGTCACCCCTCCACTTT.